This record covers a single T cell receptor (beta chain). This record comes from a study of identical twins. A universal primer site arose from template switching, and cDNA bore unique molecular identifiers. TCRdb fed the 5' RACE reads into MiXCR, producing one record per CDR3 protein. The sample carries some 1,600,000 distinct CDR3 sequences, less than 40% recorded once. Germline V lookup: CDR1 SGHRS, CDR2 YFSETQ. This CDR3 is built from 15 residues. With 3 bases clipped from V and 7 bases from J, the junction kept 10 bases outside the gene matches. This TCR came from a newborn girl in good health. The sequenced sample was cord blood. V and J are TRBV5-1 and TRBJ2-7, with TRBD1 matching over 10 bases. CDR3: CASSSRQGATDEQYF. CDR3 sequence (DNA): TGCGCCAGCAGCTCCCGACAGGGGGCAACGGATGAGCAGTACTTC. Supplemented by reference TRBV5-1 and TRBJ2-7, the full variable domain reads KAGVTQTPRYLIKTRGQQVTLSCSPISGHRSVSWYQQTPGQGLQFLFEYFSETQRNKGNFPGRFSGRQFSNSRSEMNVSTLELGDSALYLCASSSRQGATDEQYFGPGTRLTVT.